One sample yielded the 9 T cell receptor beta chains listed below, sequenced in a study of shared clonotypes between healthy human individuals. Method: immunoSEQ multiplex PCR; TCRdb's copy keeps in-frame clones and lacks some. The sample contains nearly 500,000 clones, approximately 80% of which appear only once. The source material was PBMCs. These receptors came from a woman in her thirties or forties in good health. Some clones in this sample may be carry-over from other donors' samples.

In its sample, this clone was seen a few times. The chain is built from TRBV18 and TRBJ1-1; no clear D. The CDR3 is made up of 13 amino acids. Looked up from germline, CDR1 is KGHSH and CDR2 is LQKENI. The V and J ends lost 6 bases and 2 bases respectively, with 10 bases between them. The CDR3 sequence is CASSQDKNTEAFF. CDR3 DNA sequence: TGTGCCAGCTCCCAAGACAAAAACACTGAAGCTTTCTTT.

This chain uses TRBV28 with TRBJ2-1; TRBD1 is a possible D gene (5 bases). Trimming took off 5 bases at V and 12 bases at J, with 8 bases between the two ends. The germline CDR1 and CDR2 sequences are MDHEN and SYDVKM. The CDR3 is 10 residues long. CDR3 sequence reads: CASSNQGQFF. The CDR3, as DNA: TGTGCCAGCAGTAATCAGGGGCAGTTCTTC. The whole variable domain, remainder taken from reference TRBV28 and TRBJ2-1, is DVKVTQSSRYLVKRTGEKVFLECVQDMDHENMFWYRQDPGLGLRLIYFSYDVKMKEKGDIPEGYSVSREKKERFSLILESASTNQTSMYLCASSNQGQFFGPGTRLTVL.

For this clone: A much larger clonotype is one base distant, so this may be a read error. This sample also contains other DNA sequences that code for the same CDR3. This chain links TRBV7-2 with TRBJ2-3, with D unresolved. The V gene's germline CDR1 is SGHTA and CDR2 FQGNSA. The CDR3 is made up of 11 amino acids. V lost 6 bases to trimming and J lost 2 bases, with 3 bases between them. The CDR3 DNA reads TGTGCCAGCAGTTTCACAGATACGCAGTATTTT. Protein product: CASSFTDTQYF.

As for this clone: A much bigger clone sits one base away, suggesting this may be a read error. The V gene is TRBV7-9, the J gene TRBJ1-2, with TRBD1 matching 8 bases. Germline CDR1 reads SEHNR; CDR2 reads FQNEAQ (reference sequence). The CDR3 is made up of 15 amino acids. V lost 2 bases to trimming and J lost 7 bases; unmatched junction nucleotides: 9. CDR3 nucleotide sequence: TGTGCCAGCAGCTTACGAGACAGGGGAGGGTGTGGCTACACCTTC. It encodes CASSLRDRGGCGYTF.

The chain combines TRBV4-3 with TRBJ2-1; D may correspond to TRBD1 or TRBD2 (5 bases each). The CDR3 extends over 14 amino acids. Germline CDR1 reads LGHNA; CDR2 reads YSLEER. V was trimmed by 0 bases and J by 6 bases, leaving 9 bases between them. CDR3 region: CASSQDWGSNEQFF. The CDR3 bases are TGCGCCAGCAGCCAAGACTGGGGGAGCAATGAGCAGTTCTTC.

CDR3 sequence: CASPPPGLAGVTGELFF. In DNA, the CDR3 is TGTGCCAGCCCCCCGCCGGGACTAGCGGGAGTCACCGGGGAGCTGTTTTTT. The chain uses TRBV7-2 and TRBJ2-2, with 14 positions matching TRBD2. Per germline, CDR1 SGHTA and CDR2 FQGNSA. V dropped 8 bases and J dropped 4; count of bases not matched to a gene: 9. The CDR3 covers 17 residues.

The genes are TRBV5-1 and TRBJ2-5; D remains ambiguous. The length of the CDR3 is 13 residues. Deletions cut 1 base from V and 2 bases from J, with 6 bases between. CDR1 and CDR2 (germline): SGHRS, YFSETQ. CDR3 in DNA: TGCGCCAGCAGCTTGAGGGTTCAAGAGACCCAGTACTTC. Translating gives CASSLRVQETQYF.

The chain couples TRBV19 to TRBJ2-7; 10 nucleotides align to TRBD1. V was clipped by 5 bases and J by 3 bases; unmatched bases: 4. Germline assignment: CDR1 LNHDA and CDR2 SQIVND (reference sequence). The length of the CDR3 is 14 residues. The CDR3: CASSGQGVGYEQYF. CDR3 bases: TGTGCCAGTAGTGGACAGGGGGTGGGCTACGAGCAGTACTTC.

The CDR3 protein is CASSSRDRGGTGELFF. For the CDR3, the DNA is TGTGCCAGCAGCTCCCGGGACAGGGGTGGAACCGGGGAGCTGTTTTTT. The chain carries TRBV7-3 and TRBJ2-2, with 10 positions matching TRBD1. The trim removed 4 bases at V and 5 bases at J, leaving 7 bases unmatched. Germline V CDR1 and CDR2: SGHTA, FQGTGA. This CDR3 has 16 residues.